One and the same sample provided the 13 T cell receptor beta chains below, sequenced in a study of cytomegalovirus exposure and HLA in healthy donors. The primer mix had 60 Vbeta and 13 Jbeta primers. Data came from immunoSEQ multiplex PCR; TCRdb stores just in-frame clones and leaves some out. The sample lists some 130,000 clones; roughly 80% were seen once. Sequencing was performed on PBMCs. These receptors came from a man younger than 35 in good health and CMV-seronegative.

The J gene is TRBJ2-7, the V gene TRBV28; D perhaps matches TRBD2 (6 bases). The V end lost 6 bases, the J end lost 0 bases, and 18 bases lay between the germline ends. The CDR3 extends over 16 amino acids. From germline, CDR1 is MDHEN and CDR2 SYDVKM. CDR3 nucleotides: TGTGCCAGCAGAAGGGACTCCGGGACGGTCTCCTACGAGCAGTACTTC. This encodes CASRRDSGTVSYEQYF.

The chain carries TRBV6-6 and TRBJ1-1; 7 nucleotides match TRBD1. J lost 0 bases, V lost 6 bases, and 7 bases had no gene match. The CDR3 spans 15 residues. Germline V gene data show CDR1 as MNHNY and CDR2 as SVGAGI (reference sequence). Here the CDR3 DNA reads TGTGCCAGCAGGCCCCCGGGGACAGTGAACACTGAAGCTTTCTTT. The encoded protein is CASRPPGTVNTEAFF.

J is TRBJ2-3 and V is TRBV21-1; the table gives TRBD2 as D, unverified against the DNA. TRBV21-1 is reported as a pseudogene. The CDR3 is 16 amino acids. The CDR3 reads CASSVPAGTSTDTQYF. The CDR3, as DNA: TGTGCCAGCAGCGTTCCAGCGGGGACCAGCACAGATACGCAGTATTTT.

The V and J genes are TRBV9 and TRBJ2-3; no definite D call. Germline-derived CDR1 and CDR2 are SGDLS and YYNGEE. The CDR3 has 15 residues. Trimming removed 4 bases from V and 0 bases from J, with 12 bases in between. CDR3 sequence reads: CASSPSTSSTDTQYF. In DNA form, the CDR3 reads TGTGCCAGCAGCCCCTCTACGAGTAGCACAGATACGCAGTATTTT.

CDR3 amino acids: CASSELGQGDGEQYF. CDR3 DNA sequence: TGTGCCAGCAGTGAATTAGGGCAGGGGGACGGCGAGCAGTACTTC. The V gene is TRBV25-1, the J gene TRBJ2-7; 7 nucleotides agree with TRBD1. The germline gives CDR1 MGHDK, CDR2 SYGVNS. V dropped 1 base and J dropped 6; count of bases not matched to a gene: 9. CDR3 size: 15 residues.

This chain links TRBV10-1 with TRBJ1-6; weak D call: TRBD1 (5 bases). The CDR3 covers 15 residues. Per the germline V gene, CDR1 is WNHNN and CDR2 is SYGVQD (reference sequence). Trimming cost V 5 bases and J 9 bases, with 17 bases left between them. The CDR3 is CASSPFRASTSPLHF. The CDR3 region has the DNA TGCGCCAGCAGTCCCTTCAGGGCGTCTACTTCACCCCTCCACTTT.

The V and J genes are TRBV7-2 and TRBJ1-5, with 7 nucleotides matching TRBD1. After removal of 5 bases from V and 6 bases from J, the junction contained 10 bases not matched to a gene. Germline V gene data show CDR1 as SGHTA and CDR2 as FQGNSA. This CDR3 contains 15 residues. CDR3 sequence reads: CASSPGTAYGQPQHF. DNA for the CDR3: TGTGCCAGCAGCCCCGGGACAGCCTACGGTCAGCCCCAGCATTTT.

The rearrangement uses TRBV15 and TRBJ2-3; maybe TRBD2 (5 bases). Germline V lookup: CDR1 LNHNV, CDR2 YYDKDF (reference sequence). The CDR3 runs 15 residues. V lost 3 bases, J lost 1 base, and 11 bases lay in between. CDR3 nucleotide sequence: TGTGCCACCAGCAGTGGCGGGCAGCGCACAGATACGCAGTATTTT. Protein sequence: CATSSGGQRTDTQYF.

This CDR3 is CASSLGDRGHYEQYF. DNA of the CDR3: TGTGCCAGCAGCCTGGGGGACAGGGGACACTACGAGCAGTACTTC. The chain links TRBV7-9 to TRBJ2-7; TRBD1 agrees at 10 bases. CDR1 is SEHNR, CDR2 FQNEAQ, per germline (reference sequence). This CDR3 is built from 15 residues. Losses at the gene ends were 5 bases for V and 3 bases for J; bases not matched to a gene: 7. The complete variable domain, with remaining parts taken from reference TRBV7-9 and TRBJ2-7, reads DTGVSQNPRHKITKRGQNVTFRCDPISEHNRLYWYRQTLGQGPEFLTYFQNEAQLEKSRLLSDRFSAERPKGSFSTLEIQRTEQGDSAMYLCASSLGDRGHYEQYFGPGTRLTVT.

The gene calls are TRBV11-2 and TRBJ1-5, with 7 bases aligning to TRBD1. Germline values: CDR1 SGHAT, CDR2 FQNNGV. The trim removed 5 bases at V and 4 bases at J, leaving 2 bases unmatched. CDR3 size: 13 residues. For the CDR3, the DNA is TGTGCCAGCAGCCAACAGGGGAATCAGCCCCAGCATTTT. Encoded protein: CASSQQGNQPQHF. Drawing the rest from reference TRBV11-2 and TRBJ1-5, the complete variable domain is EAGVAQSPRYKIIEKRQSVAFWCNPISGHATLYWYQQILGQGPKLLIQFQNNGVVDDSQLPKDRFSAERLKGVDSTLKIQPAKLEDSAVYLCASSQQGNQPQHFGDGTRLSIL.

The gene calls are TRBV7-2 and TRBJ1-2, with a tentative D call TRBD1 (6 bases). This CDR3 is 15 amino acids long. Trimming stripped 4 bases from V and 9 bases from J, with 21 bases between. The germline V gene encodes CDR1 SGHTA and CDR2 FQGNSA. The CDR3 DNA sequence: TGTGCCAGCAGCTCTCAAGCCGCAGGGGCTAGGAGCTACACCTTC. This gives the protein CASSSQAAGARSYTF. The full variable domain, completed using reference TRBV7-2 and TRBJ1-2, is GAGVSQSPSNKVTEKGKDVELRCDPISGHTALYWYRQSLGQGLEFLIYFQGNSAPDKSGLPSDRFSAERTGGSVSTLTIQRTQQEDSAVYLCASSSQAAGARSYTFGSGTRLTVV.

The V and J genes are TRBV11-1 and TRBJ2-1, with D perhaps TRBD2 (7 bases). Trimming left V 8 bases short and J 7 bases short, with 18 bases between. Germline V lookup: CDR1 SGHAT, CDR2 FQDESV (reference sequence). CDR3 size: 14 residues. The CDR3 nucleotides read TGTGCCAGCCGCCCTAGGGGGGGCACAAATGAGCAGTTCTTC. Translation: CASRPRGGTNEQFF. The full variable domain, with the rest looked up from reference TRBV11-1 and TRBJ2-1, is EAEVAQSPRYKITEKSQAVAFWCDPISGHATLYWYRQILGQGPELLVQFQDESVVDDSQLPKDRFSAERLKGVDSTLKIQPAELGDSAMYLCASRPRGGTNEQFFGPGTRLTVL.

The CDR3 DNA is TGTGCCAGCAGTTCCCCCCTCGTACTTGGCAATCAGCCCCAGCATTTT. This translates into CASSSPLVLGNQPQHF. The chain links TRBV28 to TRBJ1-5; D remains unclear. CDR1 and CDR2 from the germline V gene are MDHEN and SYDVKM. The V gene lost 4 bases and the J gene lost 2 bases, with 15 bases spanning the gap. The CDR3 length is 16 residues. Together with reference TRBV28 and TRBJ1-5, the CDR3 gives the full variable domain: DVKVTQSSRYLVKRTGEKVFLECVQDMDHENMFWYRQDPGLGLRLIYFSYDVKMKEKGDIPEGYSVSREKKERFSLILESASTNQTSMYLCASSSPLVLGNQPQHFGDGTRLSIL.